This TCR beta chain was obtained from a study of cytomegalovirus exposure and HLA in healthy donors. CDR1 and CDR2 (germline): GTSNPN, SVGIG (reference sequence). The length of the CDR3 is 14 residues. V lost 4 bases and J lost 4, with 13 bases in between. It was with 60 Vbeta and 13 Jbeta primers that the PCR ran. TCRdb's table, derived via immunoSEQ multiplex PCR, lists solely in-frame clones and lacks some. Of approximately 50,000 clones listed, around three quarters are singletons. This TCR was sampled from a man aged 30-40 years in good health and CMV-seropositive. The specimen sequenced was PBMCs. The genes are TRBV30 and TRBJ1-4; no definite D call. The CDR3 DNA is TGTGCCTGGACAGGAGGGCTTTTTAATGAAAAACTGTTTTTT. Amino acid sequence: CAWTGGLFNEKLFF.